A selection of T cell receptor beta chains follows, all from one sample in a study of cytomegalovirus exposure and HLA in healthy donors. TCRdb keeps only in-frame clones here, not all; method: immunoSEQ multiplex PCR. This sample's table has about 79,000 clones. Sequences were obtained from PBMCs. Source of these receptors: a man under 40 in good health and CMV-seronegative. The CDR3 runs from the conserved cysteine through the conserved F or W. Fields, in order: J gene, V gene, D gene, CDR3 length, CDR3 protein, CDR3 DNA. D genes are given only for firm matches.

TRBJ1-6 | TRBV25-1 | TRBD1 | 15 | CASSETGGWNSPLHF | TGTGCCAGCAGTGAAACAGGGGGATGGAATTCACCCCTCCACTTT
TRBJ2-5 | TRBV11-1 | TRBD2 | 15 | CASSSLAGGQETQYF | TGTGCCAGCAGCTCGCTAGCGGGGGGTCAAGAGACCCAGTACTTC
TRBJ2-5 | TRBV2 | TRBD2 | 13 | CASRGTIEETQYF | TGTGCCAGCAGGGGGACTATTGAAGAGACCCAGTACTTC
TRBJ2-2 | TRBV6-5 | NA | 14 | CASSYDLRTGELFF | TGTGCCAGCAGTTACGATTTGCGGACCGGGGAGCTGTTTTTT
TRBJ2-7 | TRBV6-5 | TRBD1 | 15 | CASSYYGTGRYEQYF | TGTGCCAGCAGTTACTACGGGACAGGGAGATACGAGCAGTACTTC
TRBJ2-1 | TRBV15 | TRBD1 | 14 | CATIPGQGYNEQFF | TGTGCCACGATACCGGGACAGGGTTACAATGAGCAGTTCTTC
TRBJ2-7 | TRBV5-1 | TRBD1 | 15 | CASSLDGTGGDEQYF | TGCGCCAGCAGCTTGGATGGGACAGGGGGCGACGAGCAGTACTTC
TRBJ1-1 | TRBV10-3 | NA | 14 | CAISGTEYRAEAFF | TGTGCCATCAGTGGAACCGAATACAGGGCTGAAGCTTTCTTT
TRBJ1-1 | TRBV5-1 | TRBD1 | 14 | CASSSRQGETEAFF | TGCGCCAGCAGCTCACGACAGGGAGAAACTGAAGCTTTCTTT
TRBJ1-4 | TRBV9 | NA | 17 | CASSVDGRVATNEKLFF | TGTGCCAGCAGCGTAGACGGCAGGGTTGCAACTAATGAAAAACTGTTTTTT
TRBJ1-1 | TRBV7-9 | NA | 11 | CASSSYTEAFF | TGTGCCAGCAGCTCCTACACTGAAGCTTTCTTT
TRBJ1-1 | TRBV7-9 | NA | 17 | CASSHPREGLVNTEAFF | TGTGCCAGCAGCCATCCGCGGGAGGGCCTTGTGAACACTGAAGCTTTCTTT
TRBJ2-7 | TRBV4-3 | NA | 15 | CASSQTRDLTYEQYF | TGCGCCAGCAGCCAAACTCGGGACTTGACCTACGAGCAGTACTTC
TRBJ2-2 | TRBV11-3 | NA | 14 | CASSLLPEAGELFF | TGTGCCAGCAGCTTACTTCCGGAGGCCGGGGAGCTGTTTTTT
TRBJ2-1 | TRBV18 | TRBD2 | 16 | CASSGGTSGRYNEQFF | TGTGCCAGCTCGGGCGGGACTAGCGGTCGCTACAATGAGCAGTTCTTC
TRBJ2-1 | TRBV5-6 | TRBD2 | 19 | CASSLMGLAGGHTYNEQFF | TGTGCCAGCAGCCTTATGGGACTAGCGGGGGGGCATACCTACAATGAGCAGTTCTTC
TRBJ1-2 | TRBV6-5 | NA | 12 | CASTRGDYGYTF | TGTGCCAGCACCAGGGGAGACTATGGCTACACCTTC
TRBJ1-2 | TRBV7-2 | TRBD1 | 16 | CASSLKGTGDQGGYTF | TGTGCCAGCAGCTTAAAGGGGACAGGGGATCAGGGCGGCTACACCTTC
TRBJ2-1 | TRBV29-1 | NA | 14 | CSGEDRGSHNEQFF | TGCAGCGGCGAAGATCGGGGGTCCCACAATGAGCAGTTCTTC
TRBJ1-3 | TRBV6-1 | NA | 16 | CASSESYPDSGNTIYF | TGTGCCAGCAGTGAATCTTACCCAGACAGTGGGAACACCATATATTTT
TRBJ2-1 | TRBV5-1 | TRBD2 | 16 | CASSPGTSASYNEQFF | TGCGCCAGCAGCCCCGGGACTAGCGCGTCCTACAATGAGCAGTTCTTC
TRBJ1-5 | TRBV2 | NA | 14 | CASSKDSRHQPQHF | TGTGCCAGCAGCAAGGACAGTCGTCATCAGCCCCAGCATTTT
TRBJ1-1 | TRBV30 | TRBD1 | 12 | CAWSQGGPEAFF | TGTGCCTGGAGCCAAGGGGGCCCTGAAGCTTTCTTT
TRBJ1-1 | TRBV4-3 | NA | 15 | CASSQEGRLGTEAFF | TGCGCCAGCAGCCAAGAGGGGCGTCTCGGCACTGAAGCTTTCTTT
TRBJ1-2 | TRBV6-5 | TRBD1 | 14 | CASRPGQGFYGYTF | TGTGCCAGCAGACCGGGACAGGGGTTCTATGGCTACACCTTC
TRBJ1-6 | TRBV13 | TRBD1 | 14 | CASSSWTGQSPLHF | TGTGCCAGCAGCTCCTGGACAGGGCAATCACCCCTCCACTTT
TRBJ2-7 | TRBV11-1 | NA | 17 | CASSLGQGPPRRGEQYF | TGTGCCAGCAGCTTAGGTCAGGGCCCACCACGGCGGGGCGAGCAGTACTTC
TRBJ2-5 | TRBV6-6 | TRBD2 | 13 | CASSWPGGETQYF | TGTGCCAGCAGTTGGCCGGGGGGGGAGACCCAGTACTTC
TRBJ2-7 | TRBV7-8 | NA | 12 | CASSGGGQVQYF | TGTGCCAGCAGCGGCGGGGGCCAGGTGCAGTACTTC
TRBJ2-7 | TRBV4-2 | TRBD2 | 15 | CASSHLSGRSYEQYF | TGTGCCAGCAGCCACCTGAGCGGGAGAAGTTACGAGCAGTACTTC
TRBJ2-2 | TRBV6-1 | NA | 17 | CASSGKGQGWNTGELFF | TGTGCCAGCAGTGGAAAGGGGCAGGGGTGGAACACCGGGGAGCTGTTTTTT